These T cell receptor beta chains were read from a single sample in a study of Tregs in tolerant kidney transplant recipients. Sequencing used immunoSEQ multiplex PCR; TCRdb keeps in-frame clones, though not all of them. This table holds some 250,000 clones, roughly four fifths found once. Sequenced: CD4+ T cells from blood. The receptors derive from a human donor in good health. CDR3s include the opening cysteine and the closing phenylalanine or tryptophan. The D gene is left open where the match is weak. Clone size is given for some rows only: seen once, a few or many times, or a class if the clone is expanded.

TGCGCCAGCAGCGGGGACAGTTCCTATGGCTACACCTTC	CASSGDSSYGYTF	TRBV5-1	TRBJ1-2	NA	TRBD1
TGCAGTGCTAGAGACCGAGGGGGCTACACCTTC	CSARDRGGYTF	TRBV20-1	TRBJ1-2	NA	NA
TGTGCCATCCAAGGGGAGCTGGGAGAGACCCAGTACTTC	CAIQGELGETQYF	TRBV10-3	TRBJ2-5	NA	NA
TGTGCCATCAGTGAGTCGGGAGGGCCAGGCGAGCAGTACTTC	CAISESGGPGEQYF	TRBV10-3	TRBJ2-7	NA	TRBD2
TGTGCCAGCAGCTTTCAGGGGAGGGACACTGAAGCTTTCTTT	CASSFQGRDTEAFF	TRBV7-9	TRBJ1-1	NA	NA
TGTGCCAGCAGCCACCCTAACACTGAAGCTTTCTTT	CASSHPNTEAFF	TRBV7-3	TRBJ1-1	NA	NA
TGCAGCGCCATACTAGCTTTGCGTCCAGATACGCAGTATTTT	CSAILALRPDTQYF	TRBV29-1	TRBJ2-3	NA	NA
TGTGCCAGCAGCTTGGCCGGAGTAGTCAACACTGAAGCTTTCTTT	CASSLAGVVNTEAFF	TRBV5-4	TRBJ1-1	NA	NA
TGTAGGACCTACAATGAGCAGTTCTTC	CRTYNEQFF	TRBV20-1	TRBJ2-1	NA	NA
TGTGCTAGTGGTTTTTGGGGGAGCGGGGATGAGCAGTTCTTC	CASGFWGSGDEQFF	TRBV12-5	TRBJ2-1	NA	TRBD2
TGTGCCAGCTCACCATATAAGGAGGCCTACGAGCAGTACTTC	CASSPYKEAYEQYF	TRBV18	TRBJ2-7	once	NA
TGTGCCAGCTCACCACCGGCCGGGCAGATTGAAGCTTTCTTT	CASSPPAGQIEAFF	TRBV18	TRBJ1-1	NA	NA
TGTGCCAGCAGTGGGGCTGGGAGGGGAGAGACCCAGTACTTC	CASSGAGRGETQYF	TRBV2	TRBJ2-5	NA	TRBD2
TGTGCCAGCAGCTTGGGGCCGGGGGTTAATGGACAGCCCCAGCATTTT	CASSLGPGVNGQPQHF	TRBV5-6	TRBJ1-5	NA	NA
TGTGCCAGCAGCGTGGGACTAGCGTTTTACAATGAGCAGTTCTTC	CASSVGLAFYNEQFF	TRBV9	TRBJ2-1	NA	TRBD2
TGTGCCAGTAGCCAGAGTCCGGGACAGCGGTTCTTC	CASSQSPGQRFF	TRBV19	TRBJ2-1	NA	TRBD1
TGCAGCGTCGGGACTGAGTCCTACGAGCAGTACTTC	CSVGTESYEQYF	TRBV29-1	TRBJ2-7	NA	NA
TGTGCCAGCTCACCACGATCGGGGGCCGGTGAAAAACTGTTTTTT	CASSPRSGAGEKLFF	TRBV18	TRBJ1-4	NA	NA
TGTGCCAGCAGCAGAGGGACTAGCGCCCCAGATACGCAGTATTTT	CASSRGTSAPDTQYF	TRBV9	TRBJ2-3	NA	TRBD2
TGTGCCTGGAGTGTACAATGGGGACCCTACGAGCAGTACTTC	CAWSVQWGPYEQYF	TRBV30	TRBJ2-7	NA	NA
TGTGCCAGCAGCATGGGACAGGGGGAACGTGGCTACACCTTC	CASSMGQGERGYTF	TRBV21-1	TRBJ1-2	NA	NA
TGTGCCAGCAGCGCCCGGGGCTATAATTCACCCCTCCACTTT	CASSARGYNSPLHF	TRBV9	TRBJ1-6	few	NA
TGTGCCATCAGTGAGAGCCAGGGTGGGAATAATTCACCCCTCCACTTT	CAISESQGGNNSPLHF	TRBV10-3	TRBJ1-6	NA	NA
TGTGCCAGCAATCTCCTCTGCAGGGCTCGTTACGAGCAGTACTTC	CASNLLCRARYEQYF	TRBV7-4	TRBJ2-7	NA	NA
TGTGCCAGCAGTCGGACTAGCGACTCCTACGAGCAGTACTTC	CASSRTSDSYEQYF	TRBV11-3	TRBJ2-7	NA	TRBD2
TGTGCCAGTAGTATAGCCGGGACAGAAGGAGCTGGCTACACCTTC	CASSIAGTEGAGYTF	TRBV19	TRBJ1-2	NA	TRBD1
TGTGCCAGCAGCTTAGGAGGCGCCGACTCCTACGAGCAGTACTTC	CASSLGGADSYEQYF	TRBV7-2	TRBJ2-7	NA	NA
TGTGCCAGCAATCGATACGGGGCCTACGAGCAGTACTTC	CASNRYGAYEQYF	TRBV5-4	TRBJ2-7	once	NA
TGTGCCACCTCCGGGGCCTATAATTCACCCCTCCACTTT	CATSGAYNSPLHF	TRBV15	TRBJ1-6	NA	NA
TGTGCCAGCAGTGAAGCGGGGCAGCACTATGGCTACACCTTC	CASSEAGQHYGYTF	TRBV6-1	TRBJ1-2	once	NA
TGTGCCAGTAGTATAAGGGCTTGGCTAGACCAAGAGACTCAGTACTTC	CASSIRAWLDQETQYF	TRBV19	TRBJ2-5	NA	NA
TGTGCCAGAAGCTTGGTGGGGTGGGGAAACACCATATATTTT	CARSLVGWGNTIYF	TRBV5-3	TRBJ1-3	NA	NA
TGTGCCAGCAGCCCCATAGTCGGCCAGGGCCTCGATGAGCAGTTCTTC	CASSPIVGQGLDEQFF	TRBV11-2	TRBJ2-1	NA	NA
TGTGCCACCAGCAGAGAAATACACGGGACCGGGGAGCTGTTTTTT	CATSREIHGTGELFF	TRBV15	TRBJ2-2	NA	NA
TGTGCTAGCACCTCCGCGACAGGGAACACTGAAGCTTTCTTT	CASTSATGNTEAFF	TRBV6-5	TRBJ1-1	NA	NA
TGTGCCAGCAGCCGAACTCCGCCGGGACTAGCGCTGGATACGCAGTATTTT	CASSRTPPGLALDTQYF	TRBV7-9	TRBJ2-3	once	TRBD2
TGCAGTGCTAGCCCGGCGAATGAGCAGTTCTTC	CSASPANEQFF	TRBV20-1	TRBJ2-1	NA	NA
TGTGCCGGCTTGGTAGCGGGGTTCTTC	CAGLVAGFF	TRBV5-4	TRBJ2-1	NA	TRBD2
TGTGCCAGCAGCTCAGCGGGAGGGTTCCCAGATACGCAGTATTTT	CASSSAGGFPDTQYF	TRBV7-9	TRBJ2-3	NA	TRBD2
TGTGCCAGCAGTGAACAGGGCCAGGGGGCCCAGCATTTT	CASSEQGQGAQHF	TRBV2	TRBJ1-5	NA	TRBD1
TGTGCCAGCAGCCACGCGGGATTAAAAGAGACCCAGTACTTC	CASSHAGLKETQYF	TRBV7-9	TRBJ2-5	NA	NA
TGTGCCTGGAGTCCGGGGCGGATGAACACTGAAGCTTTCTTT	CAWSPGRMNTEAFF	TRBV30	TRBJ1-1	NA	NA
TGCGCCAGCAGCTTGATCGGCCCAGACCTCCCCTACGAGCAGTACTTC	CASSLIGPDLPYEQYF	TRBV5-1	TRBJ2-7	NA	NA
TGTGCCTGGAAGGGCAGGGTAGCTACAGATACGCAGTATTTT	CAWKGRVATDTQYF	TRBV30	TRBJ2-3	NA	NA
TGTGCCAGCAGTAACAGGTACGAGCAGTACTTC	CASSNRYEQYF	TRBV27	TRBJ2-7	once	NA
TGTGCCAGCAGTGAAGGATGGGGGGACACTGAAGCTTTCTTT	CASSEGWGDTEAFF	TRBV6-1	TRBJ1-1	NA	NA
TGTGCCAATCAAAGGGATCCGAACACTGAAGCTTTCTTT	CANQRDPNTEAFF	TRBV2	TRBJ1-1	NA	NA
TGCGCCAGCAGCTTTAAGAACACTGAAGCTTTCTTT	CASSFKNTEAFF	TRBV5-1	TRBJ1-1	NA	NA